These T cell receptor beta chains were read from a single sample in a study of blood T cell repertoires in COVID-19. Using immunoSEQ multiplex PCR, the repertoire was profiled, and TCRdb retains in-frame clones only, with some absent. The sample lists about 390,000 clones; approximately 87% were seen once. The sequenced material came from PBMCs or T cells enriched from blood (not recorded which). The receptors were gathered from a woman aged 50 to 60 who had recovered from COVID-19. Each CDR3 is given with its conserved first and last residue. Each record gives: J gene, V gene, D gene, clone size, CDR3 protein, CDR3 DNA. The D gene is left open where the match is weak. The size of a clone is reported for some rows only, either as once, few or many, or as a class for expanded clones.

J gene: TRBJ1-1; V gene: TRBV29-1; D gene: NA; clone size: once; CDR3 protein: CSVREDTEAFF; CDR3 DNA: TGCAGCGTTCGGGAGGACACTGAAGCTTTCTTT
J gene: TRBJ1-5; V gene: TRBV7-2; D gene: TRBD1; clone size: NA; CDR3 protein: CASSLSGQKYSNQPQHF; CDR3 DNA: TGTGCCAGCAGCTTATCGGGACAGAAATATAGCAATCAGCCCCAGCATTTT
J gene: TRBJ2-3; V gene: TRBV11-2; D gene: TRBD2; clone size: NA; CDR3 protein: CASTPSGGPAPNTQYF; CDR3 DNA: TGTGCCAGCACCCCCTCGGGGGGGCCCGCCCCAAATACGCAGTATTTT
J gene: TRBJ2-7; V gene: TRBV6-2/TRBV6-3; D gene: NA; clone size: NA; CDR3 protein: CASSYLTDYEQYF; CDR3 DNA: TGTGCCAGCAGTTACTTGACAGATTACGAGCAGTACTTC
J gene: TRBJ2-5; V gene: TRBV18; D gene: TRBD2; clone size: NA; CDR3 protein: CASSPGLASIQETQYF; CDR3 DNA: TGTGCCAGCTCACCAGGACTAGCTTCTATCCAAGAGACCCAGTACTTC
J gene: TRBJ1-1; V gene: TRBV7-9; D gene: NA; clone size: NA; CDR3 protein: CASSLVPGTEAFF; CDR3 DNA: TGTGCCAGCAGCTTAGTCCCGGGCACTGAAGCTTTCTTT
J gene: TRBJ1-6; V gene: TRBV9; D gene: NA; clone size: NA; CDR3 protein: CASRPSGDTNSPLHF; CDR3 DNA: TGTGCCAGCCGGCCTTCCGGGGATACAAATTCACCCCTCCACTTT
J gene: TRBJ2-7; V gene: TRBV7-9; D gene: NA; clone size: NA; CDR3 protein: CASSSLTDEQYF; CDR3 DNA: TGTGCCAGCAGCTCCCTAACGGACGAGCAGTACTTC
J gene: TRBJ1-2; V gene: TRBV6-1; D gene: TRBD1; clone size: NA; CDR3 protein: CASSEAGRGLPNYGYTF; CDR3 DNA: TGTGCCAGCAGTGAAGCGGGCAGGGGGCTACCTAACTATGGCTACACCTTC
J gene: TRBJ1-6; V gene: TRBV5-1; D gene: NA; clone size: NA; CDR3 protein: CASSLEDSPPLHF; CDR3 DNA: TGCGCCAGCAGCTTGGAGGACAGCCCTCCCCTCCACTTT
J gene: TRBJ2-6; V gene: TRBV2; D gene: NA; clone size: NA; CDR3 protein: CASSVGRKTGANVLTF; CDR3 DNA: TGTGCCAGCAGTGTGGGGAGGAAAACTGGGGCCAACGTCCTGACTTTC
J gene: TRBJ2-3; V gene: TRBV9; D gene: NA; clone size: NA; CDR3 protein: CASSDTGGTDTQYF; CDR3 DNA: TGTGCCAGCAGCGATACGGGGGGCACAGATACGCAGTATTTT
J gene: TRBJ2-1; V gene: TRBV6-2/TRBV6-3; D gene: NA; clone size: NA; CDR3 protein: CASSYSTYNEQFF; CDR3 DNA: TGTGCCAGCAGTTACTCGACTTACAATGAGCAGTTCTTC
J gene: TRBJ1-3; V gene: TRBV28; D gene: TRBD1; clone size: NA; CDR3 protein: CASTGPGQGLPGNTIYF; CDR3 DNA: TGTGCCAGCACAGGCCCGGGACAGGGCCTCCCTGGAAACACCATATATTTT
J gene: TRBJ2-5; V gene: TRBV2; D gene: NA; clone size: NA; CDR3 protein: CASRFTGVRETQYF; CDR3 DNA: TGTGCCAGCAGATTTACAGGAGTCCGAGAGACCCAGTACTTC
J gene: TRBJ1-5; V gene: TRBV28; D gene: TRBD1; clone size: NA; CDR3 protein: CASSSPGQGARNQPQHF; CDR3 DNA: TGTGCCAGCAGTTCGCCGGGACAGGGGGCTAGGAATCAGCCCCAGCATTTT
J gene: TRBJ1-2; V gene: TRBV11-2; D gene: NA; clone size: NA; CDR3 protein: CASSPNTGYGYTF; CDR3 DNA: TGTGCCAGCAGCCCAAACACGGGTTATGGCTACACCTTC
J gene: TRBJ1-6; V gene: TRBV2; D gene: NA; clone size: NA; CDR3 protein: CASSEFVYEYSPLHF; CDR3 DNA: TGTGCCAGCAGTGAATTTGTGTATGAGTATTCACCCCTCCACTTT
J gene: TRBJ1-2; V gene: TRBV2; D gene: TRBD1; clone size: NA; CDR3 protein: CASSAGTGGSGYTF; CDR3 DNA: TGTGCCAGCAGCGCGGGGACAGGGGGCTCTGGCTACACCTTC
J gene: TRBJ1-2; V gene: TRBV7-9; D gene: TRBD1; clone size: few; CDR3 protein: CASGEGQMILNYGYTF; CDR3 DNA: TGTGCCAGCGGAGAGGGACAGATGATTCTGAACTATGGCTACACCTTC
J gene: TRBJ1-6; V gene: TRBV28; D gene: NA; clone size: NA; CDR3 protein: CASSSRGDSPLHF; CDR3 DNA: TGTGCCAGCAGTTCCAGGGGCGATTCACCCCTCCACTTT
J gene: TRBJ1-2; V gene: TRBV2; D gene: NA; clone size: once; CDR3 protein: CASISERRGASGYTF; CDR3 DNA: TGTGCCAGCATATCCGAGCGACGGGGGGCGTCGGGCTACACCTTC
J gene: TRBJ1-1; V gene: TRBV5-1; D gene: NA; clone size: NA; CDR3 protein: CASSQEGGLNDPAFF; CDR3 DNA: TGCGCCAGCAGCCAAGAAGGGGGTCTTAACGACCCGGCTTTCTTT
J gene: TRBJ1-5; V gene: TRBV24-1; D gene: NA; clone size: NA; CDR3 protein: CATSPSGIGNQPQHF; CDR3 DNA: TGTGCCACCAGCCCCTCCGGGATAGGCAATCAGCCCCAGCATTTT
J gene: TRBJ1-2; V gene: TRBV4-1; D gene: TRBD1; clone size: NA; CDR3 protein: CASSQTGGYYGYTF; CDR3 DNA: TGCGCCAGCAGCCAGACAGGGGGGTACTATGGCTACACCTTC
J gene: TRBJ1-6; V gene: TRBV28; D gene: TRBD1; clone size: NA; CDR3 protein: CASSPSQGALHF; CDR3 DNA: TGTGCCAGCAGCCCTTCACAGGGGGCCCTCCACTTT
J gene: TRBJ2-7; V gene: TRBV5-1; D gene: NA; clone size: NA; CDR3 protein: CASSLALLGPYEQYF; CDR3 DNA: TGCGCCAGCAGCTTGGCCCTACTAGGACCCTACGAGCAGTACTTC
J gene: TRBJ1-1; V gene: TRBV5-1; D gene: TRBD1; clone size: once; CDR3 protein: CASSPGTENTEAFF; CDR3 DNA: TGCGCCAGCAGCCCCGGGACAGAGAACACTGAAGCTTTCTTT
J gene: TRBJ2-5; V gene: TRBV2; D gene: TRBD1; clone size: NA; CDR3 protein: CASSEGRQGKTQYF; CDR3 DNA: TGTGCCAGCAGTGAAGGAAGACAGGGGAAGACCCAGTACTTC
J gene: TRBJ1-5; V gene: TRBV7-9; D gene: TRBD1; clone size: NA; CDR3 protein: CASSGTGADRPQHF; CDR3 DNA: TGTGCCAGCAGCGGGACAGGGGCCGATCGGCCCCAGCATTTT
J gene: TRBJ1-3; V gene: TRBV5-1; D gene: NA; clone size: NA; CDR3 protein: CASSFADTIYF; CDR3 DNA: TGCGCCAGCAGCTTCGCGGACACCATATATTTT
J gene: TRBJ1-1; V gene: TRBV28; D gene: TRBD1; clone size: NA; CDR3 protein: CASSLGQGLTEAFF; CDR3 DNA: TGTGCCAGCAGTTTAGGACAGGGTCTCACTGAAGCTTTCTTT
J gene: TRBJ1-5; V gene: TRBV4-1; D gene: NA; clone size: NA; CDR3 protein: CASSQDLVQRTGSNQPQHF; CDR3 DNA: TGCGCCAGCAGCCAAGATCTGGTACAGAGGACTGGGAGCAATCAGCCCCAGCATTTT
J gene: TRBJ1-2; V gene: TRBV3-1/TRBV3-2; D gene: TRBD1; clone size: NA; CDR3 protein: CASSQGQGHYGYTF; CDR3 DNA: TGTGCCAGCAGCCAAGGACAGGGACACTATGGCTACACCTTC
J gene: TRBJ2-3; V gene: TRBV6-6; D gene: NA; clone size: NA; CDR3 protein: CASSPGSHTDTQYF; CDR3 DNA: TGTGCCAGCAGCCCGGGATCCCACACAGATACGCAGTATTTT
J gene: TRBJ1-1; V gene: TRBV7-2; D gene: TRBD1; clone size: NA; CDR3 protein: CASSLVQGGHTEAFF; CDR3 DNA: TGTGCCAGCAGCTTAGTCCAGGGGGGCCACACTGAAGCTTTCTTT
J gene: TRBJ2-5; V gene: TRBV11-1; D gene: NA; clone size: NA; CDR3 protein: CASSWTEGETQYF; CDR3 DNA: TGTGCCAGCAGTTGGACAGAAGGAGAGACCCAGTACTTC
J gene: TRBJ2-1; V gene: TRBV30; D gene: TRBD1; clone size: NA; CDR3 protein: CAWSVRVTGAPLYNEQFF; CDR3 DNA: TGTGCCTGGAGTGTACGAGTTACAGGGGCACCACTCTACAATGAGCAGTTCTTC
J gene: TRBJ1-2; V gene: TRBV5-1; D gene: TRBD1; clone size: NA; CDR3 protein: CASSTGQGINGYTF; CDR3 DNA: TGCGCCAGCAGCACGGGACAGGGGATCAATGGCTACACCTTC
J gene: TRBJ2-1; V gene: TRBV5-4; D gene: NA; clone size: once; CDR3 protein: CASRGDFPNEQFF; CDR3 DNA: TGTGCCAGCAGGGGGGACTTCCCCAATGAGCAGTTCTTC
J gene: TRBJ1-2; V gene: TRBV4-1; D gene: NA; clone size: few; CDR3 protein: CASSSYLRGPNYGYTF; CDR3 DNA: TGCGCCAGCAGCTCGTACTTGCGGGGGCCTAACTATGGCTACACCTTC
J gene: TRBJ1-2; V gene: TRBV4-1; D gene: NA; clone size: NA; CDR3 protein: CASSRAGQSRGYTF; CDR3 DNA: TGCGCCAGCAGCCGAGCCGGACAGTCGAGGGGCTACACCTTC
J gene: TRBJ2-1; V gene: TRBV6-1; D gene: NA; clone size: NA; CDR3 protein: CASSEWASTVSSYNEQFF; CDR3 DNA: TGTGCCAGCAGTGAATGGGCCAGCACTGTAAGCTCCTACAATGAGCAGTTCTTC
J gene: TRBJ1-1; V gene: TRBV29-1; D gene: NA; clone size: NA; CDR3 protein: CSGRNTEAFF; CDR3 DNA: TGCAGCGGGAGGAACACTGAAGCTTTCTTT